This T cell receptor beta chain was sequenced in a study of CD8+ T cells in alopecia areata. The germline V and J ends were trimmed by 6 bases and 8 bases, with 7 bases remaining between them. The CDR3 contains 10 residues. Per the germline V gene, CDR1 is MNHNY and CDR2 is SVGAGI (reference sequence). Study findings and constraints: Sequencing of scalp tissue also captures the resident alphabeta T cells of normal skin. Persistence of many expanded lesional clones was seen in scalp and blood during tofacitinib. Mice showed TCR sharing more clearly than patients did, possibly owing to HLA. Expanded CD8+ clones among the top 100, as well as scalp clonality, were significantly decreased by tofacitinib.

Sample treatment: oral pan-JAK inhibitor, 5-10 mg twice daily. This clone was seen only a few times. Its specificity is unknown. RNA extraction was followed by reverse transcription into cDNA, which acted as the sequencing template. The repertoire was sequenced with immunoSEQ multiplex PCR; TCRdb's copy has only in-frame clones and lacks some. The sample carries 170,000 or so clones, under 60% recorded once. V usage is TRBV6-6 and J usage is TRBJ1-2; D remains unclear. The sequenced sample was CD8+ T cells sorted from blood, obtained at week 24, from a patient treated with tofacitinib. The TCR was taken from a human donor with alopecia areata. The CDR3 spells CASRLGGYTF. CDR3 coding DNA: TGTGCCAGCAGACTGGGCGGCTACACCTTC.